This T cell receptor (beta chain) emerged from a study of blood T cell repertoires in COVID-19. About the study: Sample material is recorded as cDNA or gDNA derived from T cells, B-cell-depleted T cells, or PBMCs.

Germline V lookup: CDR1 SNHLY, CDR2 FYNNEI. The CDR3 sequence is 12 residues long. V was clipped by 5 bases and J by 6 bases; unmatched bases: 3. Methods used by the authors: It was from reference gene primer amplification that nucleated cell counts were estimated. Clones were sequenced by immunoSEQ multiplex PCR, and TCRdb holds only the in-frame ones, with some missing. That table furnishes V, J and clone size, whereas the DNA furnished D and trimming. The table has hundreds of thousands of clones, around 90% seen once; the top ten hold 2% to 2.5%. This clonotype was sampled from a woman in her 40s with acute COVID-19. What was sequenced was PBMCs or T cells enriched from blood (not recorded which). The chain carries TRBV2 and TRBJ1-2, with 7 bases aligning to TRBD1. DNA for the CDR3: TGTGCCAGCAGTCAAGACAGGGATGGCTACACCTTC. Its translation is CASSQDRDGYTF.